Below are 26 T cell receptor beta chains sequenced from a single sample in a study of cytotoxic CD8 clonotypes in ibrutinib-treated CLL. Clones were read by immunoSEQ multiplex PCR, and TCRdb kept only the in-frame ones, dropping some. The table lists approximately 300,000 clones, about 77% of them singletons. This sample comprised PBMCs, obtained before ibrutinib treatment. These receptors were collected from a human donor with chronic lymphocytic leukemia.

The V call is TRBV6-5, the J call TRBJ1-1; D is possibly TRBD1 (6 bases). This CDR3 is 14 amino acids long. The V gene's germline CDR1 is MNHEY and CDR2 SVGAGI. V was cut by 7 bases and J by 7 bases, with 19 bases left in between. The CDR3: CASKRTEGGHEAFF. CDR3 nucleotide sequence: TGTGCCAGCAAACGGACAGAAGGGGGACATGAAGCTTTCTTT.

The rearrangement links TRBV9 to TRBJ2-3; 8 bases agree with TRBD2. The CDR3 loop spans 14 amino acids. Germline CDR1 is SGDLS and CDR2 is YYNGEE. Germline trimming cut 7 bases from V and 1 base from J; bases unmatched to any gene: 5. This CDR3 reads CASGGTRGTDTQYF. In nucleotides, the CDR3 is TGTGCCAGCGGCGGGACTAGAGGCACAGATACGCAGTATTTT.

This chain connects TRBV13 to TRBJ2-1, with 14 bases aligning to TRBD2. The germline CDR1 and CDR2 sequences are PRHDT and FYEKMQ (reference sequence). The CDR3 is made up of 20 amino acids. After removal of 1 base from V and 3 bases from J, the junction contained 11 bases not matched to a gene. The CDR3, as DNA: TGTGCCAGCAGCTTAGAGGCTTTGACTAGCGGGAGGGCCGTCTACAATGAGCAGTTCTTC. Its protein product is CASSLEALTSGRAVYNEQFF.

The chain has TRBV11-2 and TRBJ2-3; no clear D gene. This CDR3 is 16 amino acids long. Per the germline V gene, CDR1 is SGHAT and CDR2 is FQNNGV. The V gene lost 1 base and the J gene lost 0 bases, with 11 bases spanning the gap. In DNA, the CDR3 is TGTGCCAGCAGCTTAGCTGGGTTCAGTAGCACAGATACGCAGTATTTT. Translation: CASSLAGFSSTDTQYF.

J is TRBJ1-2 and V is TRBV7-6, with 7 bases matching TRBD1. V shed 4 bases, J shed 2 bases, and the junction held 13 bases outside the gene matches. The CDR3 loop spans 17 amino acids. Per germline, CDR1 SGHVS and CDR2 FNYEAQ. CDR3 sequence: CASSSPTGRNTNYGYTF. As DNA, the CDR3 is TGTGCCAGCAGCTCCCCGACAGGGCGCAATACAAACTATGGCTACACCTTC. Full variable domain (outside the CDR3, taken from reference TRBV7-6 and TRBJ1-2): GAGVSQSPRYKVTKRGQDVALRCDPISGHVSLYWYRQALGQGPEFLTYFNYEAQQDKSGLPNDRFSAERPEGSISTLTIQRTEQRDSAMYRCASSSPTGRNTNYGYTFGSGTRLTVV.

The CDR3 protein is CASSSGTSGARGTDTQYF. As DNA, the CDR3 is TGCGCCAGCAGTTCCGGGACTAGCGGGGCTCGGGGCACAGATACGCAGTATTTT. J is TRBJ2-3 and V is TRBV4-3, with 13 bases that match TRBD2. This CDR3 contains 18 residues. V lost 6 bases and J lost 1; bases outside the gene matches: 10. CDR1 and CDR2 from the germline V gene are LGHNA and YSLEER.

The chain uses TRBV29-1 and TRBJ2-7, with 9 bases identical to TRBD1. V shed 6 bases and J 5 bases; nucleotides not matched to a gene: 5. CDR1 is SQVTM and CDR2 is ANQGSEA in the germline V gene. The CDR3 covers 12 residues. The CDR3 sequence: CSVRDRDHEQYF. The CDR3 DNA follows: TGCAGCGTCCGGGACAGGGACCACGAGCAGTACTTC.

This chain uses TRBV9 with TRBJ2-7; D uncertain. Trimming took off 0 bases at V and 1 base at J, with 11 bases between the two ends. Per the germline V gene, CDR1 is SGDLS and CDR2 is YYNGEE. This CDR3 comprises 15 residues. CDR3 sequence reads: CASSVGIGPSYEQYF. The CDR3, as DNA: TGTGCCAGCAGCGTAGGTATAGGGCCATCCTACGAGCAGTACTTC.

CDR3 protein: CASSDSRDYLSYEQYF. Here the CDR3 DNA reads TGTGCCAGCAGCGATTCTCGGGACTACCTCTCCTACGAGCAGTACTTC. This chain connects TRBV7-8 to TRBJ2-7; 7 bases map to TRBD2. J was trimmed by 0 bases and V by 5 bases; bases with no gene match: 10. The V gene's germline CDR1 is SGHVS and CDR2 FQNEAQ. The CDR3 runs to 16 residues.

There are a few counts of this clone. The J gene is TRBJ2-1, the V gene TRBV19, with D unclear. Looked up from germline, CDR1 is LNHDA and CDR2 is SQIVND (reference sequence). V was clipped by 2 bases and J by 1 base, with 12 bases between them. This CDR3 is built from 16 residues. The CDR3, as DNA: TGTGCCAGTAGTATATTCCTCGGCCCGTCCTACAATGAGCAGTTCTTC. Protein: CASSIFLGPSYNEQFF.

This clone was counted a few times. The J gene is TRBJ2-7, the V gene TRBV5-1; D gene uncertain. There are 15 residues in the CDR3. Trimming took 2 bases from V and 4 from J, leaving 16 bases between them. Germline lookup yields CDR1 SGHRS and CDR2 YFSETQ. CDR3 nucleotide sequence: TGCGCCAGCAGCTTAGAACCCGAATTGGGGTACGAGCAGTACTTC. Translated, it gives CASSLEPELGYEQYF.

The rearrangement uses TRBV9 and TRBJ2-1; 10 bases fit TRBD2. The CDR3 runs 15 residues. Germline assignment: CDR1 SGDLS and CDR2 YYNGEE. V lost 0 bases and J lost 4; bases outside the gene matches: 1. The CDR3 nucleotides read TGTGCCAGCAGCGTAGCTAGCGGGGGATACAATGAGCAGTTCTTC. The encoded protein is CASSVASGGYNEQFF.

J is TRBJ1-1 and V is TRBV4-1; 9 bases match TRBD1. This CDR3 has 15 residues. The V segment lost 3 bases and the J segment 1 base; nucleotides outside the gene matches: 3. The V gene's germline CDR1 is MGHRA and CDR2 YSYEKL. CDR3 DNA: TGCGCCAGCAGCCAGGGACAGGGAGGGAACACTGAAGCTTTCTTT. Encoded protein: CASSQGQGGNTEAFF.

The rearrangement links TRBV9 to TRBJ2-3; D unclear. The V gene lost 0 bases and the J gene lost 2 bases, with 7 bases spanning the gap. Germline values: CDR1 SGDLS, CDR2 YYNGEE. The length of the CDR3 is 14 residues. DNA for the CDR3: TGTGCCAGCAGCGTAGCTTGGTCCACAGATACGCAGTATTTT. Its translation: CASSVAWSTDTQYF.

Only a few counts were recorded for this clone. The CDR3 nucleotides are TGTGCCAGCAAAGGACAGATTTTAACTAGCACAGATACGCAGTATTTT. This gives the protein CASKGQILTSTDTQYF. The chain employs TRBV7-2 and TRBJ2-3, with D perhaps TRBD1 (6 bases). The CDR3 runs 16 residues. Between the trimmed V and J ends, which lost 7 bases and 0 bases, there was a span of 17 bases. Germline CDR1 and CDR2: SGHTA and FQGNSA.

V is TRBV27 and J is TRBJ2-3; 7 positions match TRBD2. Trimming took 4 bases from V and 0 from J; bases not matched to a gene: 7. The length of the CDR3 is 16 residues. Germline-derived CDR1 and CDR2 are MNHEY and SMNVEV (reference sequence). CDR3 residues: CASSSILALSTDTQYF. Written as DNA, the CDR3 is TGTGCCAGCAGTTCCATACTAGCGCTAAGCACAGATACGCAGTATTTT.

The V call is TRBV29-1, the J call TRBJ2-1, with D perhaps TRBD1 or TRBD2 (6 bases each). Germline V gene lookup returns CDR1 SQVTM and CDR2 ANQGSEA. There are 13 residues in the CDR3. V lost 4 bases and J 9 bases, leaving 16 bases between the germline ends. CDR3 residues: CSVGIAVQGEQFF. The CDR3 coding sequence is TGCAGCGTTGGAATAGCGGTACAGGGTGAGCAGTTCTTC.

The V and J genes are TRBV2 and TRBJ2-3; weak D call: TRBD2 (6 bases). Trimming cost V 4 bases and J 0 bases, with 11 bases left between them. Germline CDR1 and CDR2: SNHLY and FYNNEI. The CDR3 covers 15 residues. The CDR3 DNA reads TGTGCCAGCAGTGTCTCAGCGGGTAGCACAGATACGCAGTATTTT. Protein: CASSVSAGSTDTQYF.

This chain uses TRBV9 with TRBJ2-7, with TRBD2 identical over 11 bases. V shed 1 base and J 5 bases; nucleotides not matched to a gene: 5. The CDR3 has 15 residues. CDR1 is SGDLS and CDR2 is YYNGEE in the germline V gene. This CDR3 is CASSVIAGGPNEQYF. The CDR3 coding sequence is TGTGCCAGCAGCGTAATAGCGGGAGGGCCTAACGAGCAGTACTTC.

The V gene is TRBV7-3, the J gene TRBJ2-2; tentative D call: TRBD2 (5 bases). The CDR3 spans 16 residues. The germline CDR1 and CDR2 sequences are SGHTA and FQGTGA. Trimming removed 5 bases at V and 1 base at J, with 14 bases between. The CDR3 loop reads CASSPHFGKNTGELFF. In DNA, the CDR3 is TGTGCCAGCAGCCCCCACTTCGGGAAGAACACCGGGGAGCTGTTTTTT.

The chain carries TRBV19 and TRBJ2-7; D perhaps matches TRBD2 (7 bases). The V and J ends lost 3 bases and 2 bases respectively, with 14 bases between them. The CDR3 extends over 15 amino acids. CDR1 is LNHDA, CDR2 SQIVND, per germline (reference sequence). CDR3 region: CASSIFGGAPYEQYF. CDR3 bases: TGTGCCAGTAGTATCTTTGGGGGGGCCCCCTACGAGCAGTACTTC.

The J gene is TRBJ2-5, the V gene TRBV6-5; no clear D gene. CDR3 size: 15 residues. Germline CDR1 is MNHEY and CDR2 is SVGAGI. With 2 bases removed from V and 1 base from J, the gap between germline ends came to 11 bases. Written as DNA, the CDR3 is TGTGCCAGCAGTTACCGAGGTCCGGGCCAAGAGACCCAGTACTTC. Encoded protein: CASSYRGPGQETQYF.

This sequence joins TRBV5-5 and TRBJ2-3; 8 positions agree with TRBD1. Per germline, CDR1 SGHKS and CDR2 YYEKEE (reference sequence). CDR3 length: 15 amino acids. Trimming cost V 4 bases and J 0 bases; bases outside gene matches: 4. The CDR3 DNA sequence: TGTGCCAGCAGCCCGTGGGACAGGAGCACAGATACGCAGTATTTT. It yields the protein CASSPWDRSTDTQYF.

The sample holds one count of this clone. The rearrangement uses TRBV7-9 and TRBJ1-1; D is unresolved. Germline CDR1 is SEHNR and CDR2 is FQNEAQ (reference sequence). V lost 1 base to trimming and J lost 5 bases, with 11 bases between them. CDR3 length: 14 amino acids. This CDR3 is CASSLEVGNTEAFF. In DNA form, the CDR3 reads TGTGCCAGCAGCTTAGAGGTGGGGAATACTGAAGCTTTCTTT.

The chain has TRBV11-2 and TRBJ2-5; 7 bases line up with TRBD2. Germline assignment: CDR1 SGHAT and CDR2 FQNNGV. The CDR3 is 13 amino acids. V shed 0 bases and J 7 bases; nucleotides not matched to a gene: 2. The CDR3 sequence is CASSLDGGGTQYF. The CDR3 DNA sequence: TGTGCCAGCAGCTTAGATGGGGGGGGGACCCAGTACTTC. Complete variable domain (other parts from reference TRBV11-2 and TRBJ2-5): EAGVAQSPRYKIIEKRQSVAFWCNPISGHATLYWYQQILGQGPKLLIQFQNNGVVDDSQLPKDRFSAERLKGVDSTLKIQPAKLEDSAVYLCASSLDGGGTQYFGPGTRLLVL.

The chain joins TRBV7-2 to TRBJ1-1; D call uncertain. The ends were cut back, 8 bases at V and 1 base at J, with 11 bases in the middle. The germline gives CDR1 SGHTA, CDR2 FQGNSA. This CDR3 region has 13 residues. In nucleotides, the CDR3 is TGTGCCAGCGGCAAACCAGGGAACACTGAAGCTTTCTTT. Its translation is CASGKPGNTEAFF. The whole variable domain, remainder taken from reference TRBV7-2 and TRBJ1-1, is GAGVSQSPSNKVTEKGKDVELRCDPISGHTALYWYRQSLGQGLEFLIYFQGNSAPDKSGLPSDRFSAERTGGSVSTLTIQRTQQEDSAVYLCASGKPGNTEAFFGQGTRLTVV.